The entry below gives a single T cell receptor (beta chain) sequence along with its context. Its cognate antigen is unknown. The data derive from a study of beta chain features in type 1 diabetes. Study conclusions and caveats: TCRB CDR3 length was moderately but significantly reduced in all four CD4+ subsets of Type 1 diabetes patients. The naive, central memory and Treg TCRB repertoires of patients appeared to be more similar to one another than those of healthy donors. Type 1 diabetes patients showed fewer insertions and more deletions at VDJ junctions.

The sequenced template was cDNA made from the entire isolated RNA. Read counts averaged around 3.6 million for samples of naive, central memory and regulatory T cells. Produced via immunoSEQ multiplex PCR; TCRdb's table is partial and in-frame only. This sample carries about 280,000 clones, over 14% of them seen once, and the ten largest clones take roughly 0.015%. V lost 2 bases and J lost 0; bases outside the gene matches: 5. The CDR3 is 17 amino acids. CDR1 and CDR2 from the germline V gene are KGHSH and LQKENI. This receptor was taken from a young man with type 1 diabetes. The chain employs TRBV18 and TRBJ2-3; 10 nucleotides agree with TRBD1. Sequencing was performed on naive CD4+ T cells from blood. CDR3 nucleotides: TGTGCCAGCTCACCAACGCGACAGGGGGCTAGCACAGATACGCAGTATTTT. Its translation is CASSPTRQGASTDTQYF.